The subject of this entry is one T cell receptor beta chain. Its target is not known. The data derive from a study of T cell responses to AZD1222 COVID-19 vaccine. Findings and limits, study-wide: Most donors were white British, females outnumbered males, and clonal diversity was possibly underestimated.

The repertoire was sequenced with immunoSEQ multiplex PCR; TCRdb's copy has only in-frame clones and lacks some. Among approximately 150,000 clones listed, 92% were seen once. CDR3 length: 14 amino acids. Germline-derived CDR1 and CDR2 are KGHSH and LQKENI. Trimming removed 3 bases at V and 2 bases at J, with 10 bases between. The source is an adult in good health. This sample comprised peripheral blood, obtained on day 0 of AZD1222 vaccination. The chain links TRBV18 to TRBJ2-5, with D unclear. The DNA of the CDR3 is TGTGCCAGCTCACCTGCCACCGCTCAAGAGACCCAGTACTTC. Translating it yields CASSPATAQETQYF.